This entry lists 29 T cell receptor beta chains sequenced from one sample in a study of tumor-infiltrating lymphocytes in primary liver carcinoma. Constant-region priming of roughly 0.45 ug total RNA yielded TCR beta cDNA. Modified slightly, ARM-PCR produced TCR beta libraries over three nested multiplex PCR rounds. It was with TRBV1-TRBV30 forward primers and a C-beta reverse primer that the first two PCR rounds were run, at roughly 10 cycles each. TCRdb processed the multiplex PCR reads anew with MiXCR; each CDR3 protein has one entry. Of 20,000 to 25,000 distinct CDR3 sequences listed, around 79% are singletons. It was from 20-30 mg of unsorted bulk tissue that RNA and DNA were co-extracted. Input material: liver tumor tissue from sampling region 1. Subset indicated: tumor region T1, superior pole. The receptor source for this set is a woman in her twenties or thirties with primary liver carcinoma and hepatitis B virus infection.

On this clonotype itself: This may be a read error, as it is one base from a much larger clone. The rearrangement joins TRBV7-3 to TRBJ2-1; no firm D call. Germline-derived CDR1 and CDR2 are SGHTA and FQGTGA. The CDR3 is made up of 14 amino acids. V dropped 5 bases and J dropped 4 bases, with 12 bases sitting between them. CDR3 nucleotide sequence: TGTGCCAGCAGCCCTGATGGCGGATACAATGAGCAGTTCTTC. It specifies CASSPDGGYNEQFF.

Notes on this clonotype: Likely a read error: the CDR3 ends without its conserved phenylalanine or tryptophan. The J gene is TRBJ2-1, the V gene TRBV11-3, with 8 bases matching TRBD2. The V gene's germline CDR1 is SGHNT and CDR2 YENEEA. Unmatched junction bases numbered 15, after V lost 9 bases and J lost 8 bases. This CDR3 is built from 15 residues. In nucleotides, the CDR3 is TGTGCCAGTAGCCGACTATCGGGGGGGGGATATGAGCAGTTCTTG. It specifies CASSRLSGGGYEQFL.

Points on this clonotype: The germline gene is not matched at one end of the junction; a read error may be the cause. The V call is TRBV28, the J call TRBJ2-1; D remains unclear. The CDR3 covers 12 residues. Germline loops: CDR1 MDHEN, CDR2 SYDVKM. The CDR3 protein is CASSFDRFEQLF. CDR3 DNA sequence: TGTGCCAGCAGTTTTGATAGATTTGAGCAGCTCTTT.

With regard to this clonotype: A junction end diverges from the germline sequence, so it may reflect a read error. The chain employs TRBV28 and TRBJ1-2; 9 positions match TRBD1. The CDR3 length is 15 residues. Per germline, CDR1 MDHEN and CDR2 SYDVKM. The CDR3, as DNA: TGTGTCAGCATCCAAGGACAGGGGACTAATTATGGCTACACCTTC. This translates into CVSIQGQGTNYGYTF.

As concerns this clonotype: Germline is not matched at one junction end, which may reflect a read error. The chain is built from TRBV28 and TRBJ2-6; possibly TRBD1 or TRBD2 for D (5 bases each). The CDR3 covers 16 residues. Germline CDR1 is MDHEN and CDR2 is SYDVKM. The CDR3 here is CASRGLGTPWSKVLTF. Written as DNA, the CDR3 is TGTGCCAGCAGAGGGTTGGGGACCCCGTGGTCCAAAGTCCTGACTTTC.

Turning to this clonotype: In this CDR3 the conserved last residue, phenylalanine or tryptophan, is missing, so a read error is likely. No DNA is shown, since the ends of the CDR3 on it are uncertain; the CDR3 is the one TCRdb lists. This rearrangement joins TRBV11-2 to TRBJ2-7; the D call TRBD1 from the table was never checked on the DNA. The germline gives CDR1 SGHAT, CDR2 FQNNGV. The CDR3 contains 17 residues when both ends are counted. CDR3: CASSITGGGSWTYVQNI.

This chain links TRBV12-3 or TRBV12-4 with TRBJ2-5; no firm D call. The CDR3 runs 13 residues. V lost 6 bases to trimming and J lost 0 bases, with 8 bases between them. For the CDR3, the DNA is TGTGCCAGCAGCCTCGGGTACCAAGAGACCCAGTACTTC. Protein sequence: CASSLGYQETQYF.

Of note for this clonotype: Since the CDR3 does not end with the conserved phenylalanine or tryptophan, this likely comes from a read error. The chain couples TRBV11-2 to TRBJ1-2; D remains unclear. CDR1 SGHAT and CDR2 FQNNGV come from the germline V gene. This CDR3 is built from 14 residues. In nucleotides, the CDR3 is TGTGCCAGCAGCTTAAGGGAGGCTAACTATAGCTACACCTCC. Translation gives CASSLREANYSYTS.

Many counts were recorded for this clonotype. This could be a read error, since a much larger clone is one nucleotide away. The CDR3 nucleotides read TGTGCCATCAGTGAGTCGATGAGCGGATCCTACAATAAGCAGTTCTTC. It specifies CAISESMSGSYNKQFF. This chain links TRBV10-3 with TRBJ2-1, with D tentatively TRBD2 (5 bases). CDR1 is ENHRY and CDR2 is SYGVKD in the germline V gene. CDR3 length equals 16 residues.

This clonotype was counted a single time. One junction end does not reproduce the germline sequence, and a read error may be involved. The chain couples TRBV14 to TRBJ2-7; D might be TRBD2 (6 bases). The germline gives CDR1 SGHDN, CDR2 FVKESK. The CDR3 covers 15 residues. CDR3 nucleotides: TGTGCCAGCAGCCAGGCGGCGGGGACTGACTTCGAGCGGTGCTTC. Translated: CASSQAAGTDFERCF. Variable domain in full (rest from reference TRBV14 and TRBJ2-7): EAGVTQFPSHSVIEKGQTVTLRCDPISGHDNLYWYRRVMGKEIKFLLHFVKESKQDESGMPNNRFLAERTGGTYSTLKVQPAELEDSGVYFCASSQAAGTDFERCFGPGTRLTVT.

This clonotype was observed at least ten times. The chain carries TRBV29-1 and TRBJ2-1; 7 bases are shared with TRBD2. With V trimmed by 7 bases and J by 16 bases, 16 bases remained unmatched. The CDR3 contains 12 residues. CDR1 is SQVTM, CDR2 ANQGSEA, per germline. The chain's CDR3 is CSALRDYKERFF. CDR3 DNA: TGCAGCGCCCTAAGGGACTACAAAGAGCGATTCTTC.

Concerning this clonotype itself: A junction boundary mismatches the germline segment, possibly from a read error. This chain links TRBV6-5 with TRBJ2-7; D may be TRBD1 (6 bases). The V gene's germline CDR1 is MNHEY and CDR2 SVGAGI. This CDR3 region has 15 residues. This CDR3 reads CASSYKDSGSYDQYF. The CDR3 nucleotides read TGTGCCAGCAGTTATAAGGACAGCGGTTCCTACGACCAGTACTTC.

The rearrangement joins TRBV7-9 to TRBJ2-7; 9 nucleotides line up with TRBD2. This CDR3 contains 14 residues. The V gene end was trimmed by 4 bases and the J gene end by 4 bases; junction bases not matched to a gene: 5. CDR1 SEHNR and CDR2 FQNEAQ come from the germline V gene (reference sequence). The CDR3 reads CASSWGLAPYEQYF. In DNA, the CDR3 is TGTGCCAGCAGCTGGGGACTAGCACCTTACGAGCAGTACTTC.

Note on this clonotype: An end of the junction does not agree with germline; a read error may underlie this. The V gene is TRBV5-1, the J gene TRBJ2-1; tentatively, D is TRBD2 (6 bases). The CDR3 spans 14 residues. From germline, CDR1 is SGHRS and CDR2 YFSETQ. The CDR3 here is CASRSSAGYNKQFF. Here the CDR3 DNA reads TGCGCCAGCAGGTCAAGCGCGGGGTACAATAAGCAGTTCTTC.

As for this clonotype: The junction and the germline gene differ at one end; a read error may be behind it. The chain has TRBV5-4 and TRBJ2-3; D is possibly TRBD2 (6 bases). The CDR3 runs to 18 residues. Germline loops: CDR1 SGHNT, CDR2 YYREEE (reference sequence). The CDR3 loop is CASSFGVGGGIITYTQYF. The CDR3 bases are TGTGCCAGCAGCTTCGGAGTGGGAGGAGGGATAATCACATATACGCAGTATTTT.

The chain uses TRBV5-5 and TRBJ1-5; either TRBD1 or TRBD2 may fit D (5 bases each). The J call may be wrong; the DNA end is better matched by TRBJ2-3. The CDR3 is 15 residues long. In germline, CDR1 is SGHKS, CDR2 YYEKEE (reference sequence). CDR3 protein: CASSQDTGNHQPQYF. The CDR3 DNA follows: TGTGCCAGCAGCCAGGACACGGGGAATCATCAGCCCCAGTATTTT.

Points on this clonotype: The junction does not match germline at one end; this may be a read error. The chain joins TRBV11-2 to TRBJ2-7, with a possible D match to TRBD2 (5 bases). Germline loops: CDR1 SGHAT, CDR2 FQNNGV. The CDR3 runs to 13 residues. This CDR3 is CANKITGNYEQYF. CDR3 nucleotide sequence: TGTGCCAACAAGATTACGGGGAACTACGAGCAGTATTTC. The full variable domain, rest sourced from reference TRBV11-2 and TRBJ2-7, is EAGVAQSPRYKIIEKRQSVAFWCNPISGHATLYWYQQILGQGPKLLIQFQNNGVVDDSQLPKDRFSAERLKGVDSTLKIQPAKLEDSAVYLCANKITGNYEQYFGPGTRLTVT.

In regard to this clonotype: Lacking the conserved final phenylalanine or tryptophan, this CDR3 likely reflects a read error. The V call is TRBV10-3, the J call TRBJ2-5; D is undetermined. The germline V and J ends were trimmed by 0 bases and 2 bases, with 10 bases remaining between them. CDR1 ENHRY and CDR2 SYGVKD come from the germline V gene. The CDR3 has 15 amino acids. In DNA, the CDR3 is TGTGCCATCAGTGAGTCGGCTACTAAACAAGAGACCCAGTACTTA. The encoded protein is CAISESATKQETQYL.

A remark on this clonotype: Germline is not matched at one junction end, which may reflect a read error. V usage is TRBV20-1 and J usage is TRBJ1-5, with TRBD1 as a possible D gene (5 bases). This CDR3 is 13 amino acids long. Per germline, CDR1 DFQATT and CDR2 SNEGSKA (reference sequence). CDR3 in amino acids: CSARGTGNEPQHF. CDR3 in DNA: TGCAGTGCTAGGGGGACCGGCAATGAGCCCCAACATTTT.

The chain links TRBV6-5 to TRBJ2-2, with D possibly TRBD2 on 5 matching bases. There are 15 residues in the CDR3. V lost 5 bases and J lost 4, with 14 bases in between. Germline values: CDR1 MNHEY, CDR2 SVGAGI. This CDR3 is CASSPRAGSTGELFF. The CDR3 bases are TGTGCCAGCAGTCCGCGGGCAGGATCCACCGGGGAGCTGTTTTTT.

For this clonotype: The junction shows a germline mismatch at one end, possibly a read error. The CDR3 bases are TGTGCAAGCAGCGTCAAGGACACAGCCAAGATAGTAATACCAGATACGCAGTATTTT. Translating it yields CASSVKDTAKIVIPDTQYF. V and J are TRBV11-2 and TRBJ2-3; D might be TRBD1 (5 bases). This CDR3 comprises 19 residues. Germline loops: CDR1 SGHAT, CDR2 FQNNGV.

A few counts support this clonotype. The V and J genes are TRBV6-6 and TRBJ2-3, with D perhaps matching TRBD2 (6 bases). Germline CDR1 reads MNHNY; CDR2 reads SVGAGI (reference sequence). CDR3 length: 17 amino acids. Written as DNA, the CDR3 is TGTACTAGCAGTTCCACCCTAGACCGGGGAGGCCAGATAGGGCAGTATTTT. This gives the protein CTSSSTLDRGGQIGQYF.

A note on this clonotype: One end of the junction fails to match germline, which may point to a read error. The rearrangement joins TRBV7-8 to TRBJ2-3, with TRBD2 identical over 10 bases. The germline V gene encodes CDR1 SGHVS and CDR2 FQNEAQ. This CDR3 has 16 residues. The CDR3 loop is CTSSLGAGGLGDAQYF. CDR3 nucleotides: TGTACCAGCAGCTTAGGAGCGGGAGGGCTTGGTGATGCGCAGTATTTT.

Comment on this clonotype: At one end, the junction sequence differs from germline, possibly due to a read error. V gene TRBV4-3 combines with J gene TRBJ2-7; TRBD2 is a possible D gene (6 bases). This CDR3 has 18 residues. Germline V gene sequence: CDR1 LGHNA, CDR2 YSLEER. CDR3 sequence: CASSQAVTEGRISYEQYF. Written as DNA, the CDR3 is TGCGCCAGTAGCCAAGCTGTGACGGAGGGTCGCATTAGCTACGAGCAGTACTTC.

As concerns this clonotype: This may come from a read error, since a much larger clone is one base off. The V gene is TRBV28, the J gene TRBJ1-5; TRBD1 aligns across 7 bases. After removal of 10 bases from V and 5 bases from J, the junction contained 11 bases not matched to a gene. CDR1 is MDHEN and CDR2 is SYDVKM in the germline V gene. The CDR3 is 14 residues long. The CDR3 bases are TGTGCCAACAATTTAACACAGGGGTATCAGCCCCAGCATTTT. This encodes CANNLTQGYQPQHF.

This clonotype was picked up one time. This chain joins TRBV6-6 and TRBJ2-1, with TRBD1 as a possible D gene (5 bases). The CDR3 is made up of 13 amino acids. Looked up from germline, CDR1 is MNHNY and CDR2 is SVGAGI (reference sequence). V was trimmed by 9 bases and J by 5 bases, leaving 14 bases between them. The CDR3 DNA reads TGTGCCAGGAGCCGCGAGACAGACAATGAGCAGTTCTTC. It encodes CARSRETDNEQFF.

The CDR3 nucleotides are TGTGCCATCAATCCTCGAGGCGGGAGGGCCCGTGAGCAGTTCTTC. Translation: CAINPRGGRAREQFF. The chain employs TRBV28 and TRBJ2-1; 9 nucleotides line up with TRBD2. Germline V lookup: CDR1 MDHEN, CDR2 SYDVKM. J lost 9 bases, V lost 10 bases, and 16 bases had no gene match. This CDR3 region has 15 residues. The full variable domain, in which reference TRBV28 and TRBJ2-1 provide the parts outside the CDR3, is DVKVTQSSRYLVKRTGEKVFLECVQDMDHENMFWYRQDPGLGLRLIYFSYDVKMKEKGDIPEGYSVSREKKERFSLILESASTNQTSMYLCAINPRGGRAREQFFGPGTRLTVL.

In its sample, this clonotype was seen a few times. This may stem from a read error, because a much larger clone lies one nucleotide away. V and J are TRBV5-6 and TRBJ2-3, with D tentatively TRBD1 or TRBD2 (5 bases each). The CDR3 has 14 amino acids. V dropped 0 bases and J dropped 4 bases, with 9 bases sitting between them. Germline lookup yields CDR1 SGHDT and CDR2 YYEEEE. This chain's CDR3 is CASSLEMGADTQYF. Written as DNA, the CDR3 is TGTGCCAGCAGCTTGGAGATGGGGGCAGATACGCAGTATTTT.

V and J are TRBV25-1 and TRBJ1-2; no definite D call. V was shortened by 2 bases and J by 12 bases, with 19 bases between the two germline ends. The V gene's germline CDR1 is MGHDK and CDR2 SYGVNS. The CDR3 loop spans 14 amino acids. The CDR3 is CASSEAARNYGHTF. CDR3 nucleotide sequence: TGTGCCAGCAGTGAAGCCGCGAGAAACTATGGGCACACCTTC.